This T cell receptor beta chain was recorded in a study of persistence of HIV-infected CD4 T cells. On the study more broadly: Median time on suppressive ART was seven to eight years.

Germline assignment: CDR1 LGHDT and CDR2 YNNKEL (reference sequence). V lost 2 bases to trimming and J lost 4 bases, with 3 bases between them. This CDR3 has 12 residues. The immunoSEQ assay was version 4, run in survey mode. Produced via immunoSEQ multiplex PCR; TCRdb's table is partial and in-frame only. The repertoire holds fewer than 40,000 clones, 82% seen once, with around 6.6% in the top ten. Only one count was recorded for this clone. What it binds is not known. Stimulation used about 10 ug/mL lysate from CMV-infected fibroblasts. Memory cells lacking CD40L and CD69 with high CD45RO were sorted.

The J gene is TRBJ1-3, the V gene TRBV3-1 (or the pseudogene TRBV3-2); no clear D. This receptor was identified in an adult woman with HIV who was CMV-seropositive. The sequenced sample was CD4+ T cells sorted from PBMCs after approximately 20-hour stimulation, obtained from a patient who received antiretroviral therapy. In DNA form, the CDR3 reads TGTGCCAGCAGCCAAAGGGGAAACACCATATATTTT. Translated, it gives CASSQRGNTIYF.